The sequence of this T cell receptor (beta chain) was determined in a study of early T cells in non-severe SARS-CoV-2 infection. Whole-study context: Bulk RNA isolated from unsorted whole blood underwent sequencing; chains were not paired. Findings and caveats of the study: Matches to VDJdb favored anti-spike CD8 responses and missed private and CD4 specificities.

Individual cDNA molecules were tagged with unique molecular identifiers, the study reported. TCRdb reprocessed the 5' RACE reads via MiXCR and lists one record per CDR3 protein. The table shows tens of thousands of distinct CDR3 sequences, with roughly 13% occurring only once. Concerning this clonotype: Its cognate antigen is unknown.

Germline V CDR1 and CDR2: SGHDT, YYEEEE. The CDR3 contains 16 residues. V was shortened by 4 bases and J by 0 bases, with 13 bases between the two germline ends. The TCR comes from an adult who was a healthcare worker with PCR-confirmed SARS-CoV-2 infection or an uninfected control (not recorded which). This rearrangement joins TRBV5-6 to TRBJ1-4; D possibly corresponds to TRBD1 (5 bases). The sample comprised whole blood. CDR3 nucleotide sequence: TGTGCCAGCAGCCCCGGGGGATATGCAACTAATGAAAAACTGTTTTTT. Translation gives CASSPGGYATNEKLFF.